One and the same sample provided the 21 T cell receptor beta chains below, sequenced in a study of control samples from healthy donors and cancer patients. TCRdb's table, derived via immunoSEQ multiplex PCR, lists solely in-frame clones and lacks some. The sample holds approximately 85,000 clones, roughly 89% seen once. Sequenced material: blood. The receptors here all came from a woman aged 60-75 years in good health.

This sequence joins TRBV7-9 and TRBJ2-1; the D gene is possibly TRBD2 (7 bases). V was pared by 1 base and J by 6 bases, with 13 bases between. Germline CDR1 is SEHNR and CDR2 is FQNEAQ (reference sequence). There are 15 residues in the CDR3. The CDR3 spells CASSLEWGGPNEQFF. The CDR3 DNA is TGTGCCAGCAGCTTAGAGTGGGGGGGCCCCAATGAGCAGTTCTTC.

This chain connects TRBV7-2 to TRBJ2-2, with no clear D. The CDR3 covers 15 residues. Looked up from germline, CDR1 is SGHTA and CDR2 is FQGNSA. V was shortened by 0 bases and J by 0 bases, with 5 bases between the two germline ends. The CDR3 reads CASSLALSNTGELFF. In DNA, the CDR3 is TGTGCCAGCAGCTTAGCGCTCTCGAACACCGGGGAGCTGTTTTTT.

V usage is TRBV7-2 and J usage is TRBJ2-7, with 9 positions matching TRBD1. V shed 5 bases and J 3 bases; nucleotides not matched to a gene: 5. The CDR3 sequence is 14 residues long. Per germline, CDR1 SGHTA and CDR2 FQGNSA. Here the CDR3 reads CASSRRQGGYEQYF. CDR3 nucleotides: TGTGCCAGCAGCCGCCGACAGGGGGGCTACGAGCAGTACTTC.

The CDR3 protein is CASSAPGGLGEKLFF. DNA for the CDR3: TGTGCCAGCAGCGCCCCGGGGGGGCTGGGGGAAAAACTGTTTTTT. This chain connects TRBV9 to TRBJ1-4; possibly TRBD1 for D (6 bases). Germline V gene sequence: CDR1 SGDLS, CDR2 YYNGEE. The CDR3 runs 15 residues. The V gene lost 3 bases and the J gene lost 8 bases, with 17 bases spanning the gap.

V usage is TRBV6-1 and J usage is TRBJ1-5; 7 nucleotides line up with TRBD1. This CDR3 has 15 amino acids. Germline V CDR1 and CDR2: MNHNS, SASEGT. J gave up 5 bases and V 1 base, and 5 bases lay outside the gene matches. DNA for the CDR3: TGTGCCAGCAGTGAAGGTGGACAGGCATATCAGCCCCAGCATTTT. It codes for CASSEGGQAYQPQHF.

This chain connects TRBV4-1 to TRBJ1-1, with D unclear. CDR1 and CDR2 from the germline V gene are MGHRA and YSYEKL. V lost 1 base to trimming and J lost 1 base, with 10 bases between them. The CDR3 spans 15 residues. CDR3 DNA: TGCGCCAGCAGCCAAGTTAACCGTGGGAACACTGAAGCTTTCTTT. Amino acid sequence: CASSQVNRGNTEAFF.

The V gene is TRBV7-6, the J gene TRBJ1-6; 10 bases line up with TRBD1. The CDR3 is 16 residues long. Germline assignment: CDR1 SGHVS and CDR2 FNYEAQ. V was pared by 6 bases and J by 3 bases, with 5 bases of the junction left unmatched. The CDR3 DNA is TGTGCCAGCAGTGCCGGGGACAGGGGCTATAATTCACCCCTCCACTTT. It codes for CASSAGDRGYNSPLHF.

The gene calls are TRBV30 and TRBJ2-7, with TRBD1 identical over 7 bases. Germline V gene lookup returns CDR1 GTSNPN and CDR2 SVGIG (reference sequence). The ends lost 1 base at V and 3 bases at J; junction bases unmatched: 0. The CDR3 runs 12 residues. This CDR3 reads CAWSAGGYEQYF. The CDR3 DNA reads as TGTGCCTGGAGTGCAGGGGGCTACGAGCAGTACTTC.

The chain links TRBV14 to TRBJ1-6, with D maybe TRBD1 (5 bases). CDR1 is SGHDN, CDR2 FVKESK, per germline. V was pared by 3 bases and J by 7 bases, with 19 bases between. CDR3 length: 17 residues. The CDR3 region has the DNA TGTGCCAGCAGCCAGGGACTTCAGGGAGTTTGGAATTCACCCCTCCACTTT. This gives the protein CASSQGLQGVWNSPLHF.

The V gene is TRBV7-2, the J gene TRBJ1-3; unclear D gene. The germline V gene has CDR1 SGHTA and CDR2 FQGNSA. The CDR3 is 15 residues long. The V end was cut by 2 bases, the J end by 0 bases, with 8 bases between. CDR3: CASSLRQASGNTIYF. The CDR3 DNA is TGTGCCAGCAGCTTACGGCAAGCCTCTGGAAACACCATATATTTT.

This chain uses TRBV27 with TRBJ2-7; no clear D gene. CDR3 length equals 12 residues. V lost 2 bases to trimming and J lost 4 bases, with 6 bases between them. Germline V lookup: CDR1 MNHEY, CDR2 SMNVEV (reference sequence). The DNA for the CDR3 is TGTGCCAGCAGTTTAACCGAGTACGAGCAGTACTTC. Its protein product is CASSLTEYEQYF.

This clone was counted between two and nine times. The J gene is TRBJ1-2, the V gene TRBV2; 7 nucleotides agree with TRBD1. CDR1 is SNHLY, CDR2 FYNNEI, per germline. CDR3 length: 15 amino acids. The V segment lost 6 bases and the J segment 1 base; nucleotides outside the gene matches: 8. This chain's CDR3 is CASRALGQLNYGYTF. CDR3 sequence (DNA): TGTGCCAGCAGGGCCCTGGGACAGCTTAACTATGGCTACACCTTC. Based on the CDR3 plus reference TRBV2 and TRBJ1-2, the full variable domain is EPEVTQTPSHQVTQMGQEVILRCVPISNHLYFYWYRQILGQKVEFLVSFYNNEISEKSEIFDDQFSVERPDGSNFTLKIRSTKLEDSAMYFCASRALGQLNYGYTFGSGTRLTVV.

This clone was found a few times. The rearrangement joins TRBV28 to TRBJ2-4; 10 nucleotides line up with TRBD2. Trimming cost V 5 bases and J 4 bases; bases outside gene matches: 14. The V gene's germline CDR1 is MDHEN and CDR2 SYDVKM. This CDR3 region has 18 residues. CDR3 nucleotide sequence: TGTGCCAGCAGTCTAGTTAACGACTTACTAGCGGGGAAAAACATTCAGTACTTC. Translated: CASSLVNDLLAGKNIQYF.

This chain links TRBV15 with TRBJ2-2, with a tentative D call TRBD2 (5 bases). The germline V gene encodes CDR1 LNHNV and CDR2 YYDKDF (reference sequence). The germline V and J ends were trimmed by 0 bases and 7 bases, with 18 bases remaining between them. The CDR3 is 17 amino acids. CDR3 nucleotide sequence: TGTGCCACCAGCAGAGATCGCATACGCGGGCGGTTCGGGGAGCTGTTTTTT. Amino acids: CATSRDRIRGRFGELFF.

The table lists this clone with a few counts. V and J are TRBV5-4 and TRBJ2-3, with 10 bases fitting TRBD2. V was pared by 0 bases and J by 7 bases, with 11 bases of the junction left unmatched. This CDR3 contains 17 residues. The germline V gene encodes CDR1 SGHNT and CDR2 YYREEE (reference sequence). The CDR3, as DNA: TGTGCCAGCAGCTTGGGATCAGCGGGGGGGCCTTTGAATACGCAGTATTTT. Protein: CASSLGSAGGPLNTQYF.

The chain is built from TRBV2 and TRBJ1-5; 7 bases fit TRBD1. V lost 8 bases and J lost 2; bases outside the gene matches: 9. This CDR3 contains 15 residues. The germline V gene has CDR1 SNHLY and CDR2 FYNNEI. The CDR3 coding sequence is TGTGCCAGCGGATACAGGGGTGGTGGCAATCAGCCCCAGCATTTT. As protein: CASGYRGGGNQPQHF.

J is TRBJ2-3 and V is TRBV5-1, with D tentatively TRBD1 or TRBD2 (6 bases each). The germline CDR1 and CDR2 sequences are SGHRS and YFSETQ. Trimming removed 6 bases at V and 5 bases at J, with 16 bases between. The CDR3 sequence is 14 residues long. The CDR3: CASTLGGSGDTQYF. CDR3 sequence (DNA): TGCGCCAGCACCCTGGGGGGCAGTGGAGATACGCAGTATTTT.

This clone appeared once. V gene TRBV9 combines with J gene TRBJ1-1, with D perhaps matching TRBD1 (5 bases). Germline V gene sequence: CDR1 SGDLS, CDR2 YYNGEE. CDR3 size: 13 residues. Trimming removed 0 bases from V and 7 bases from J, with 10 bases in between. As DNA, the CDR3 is TGTGCCAGCAGCGTAGGACAGTCGAATGAAGCTTTCTTT. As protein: CASSVGQSNEAFF.

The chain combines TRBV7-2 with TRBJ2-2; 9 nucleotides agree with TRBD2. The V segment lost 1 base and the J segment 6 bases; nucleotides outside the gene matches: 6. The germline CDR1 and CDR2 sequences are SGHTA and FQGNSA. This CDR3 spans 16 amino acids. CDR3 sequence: CASSLVLAGVSGELFF. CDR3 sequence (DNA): TGTGCCAGCAGCTTAGTTTTAGCGGGAGTGTCCGGGGAGCTGTTTTTT.

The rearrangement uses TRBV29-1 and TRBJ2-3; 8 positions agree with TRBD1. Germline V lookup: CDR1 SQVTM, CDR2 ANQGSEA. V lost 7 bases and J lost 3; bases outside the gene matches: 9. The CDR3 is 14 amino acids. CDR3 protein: CSAPGGGGTDTQYF. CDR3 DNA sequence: TGCAGCGCCCCAGGGGGCGGTGGGACAGATACGCAGTATTTT.

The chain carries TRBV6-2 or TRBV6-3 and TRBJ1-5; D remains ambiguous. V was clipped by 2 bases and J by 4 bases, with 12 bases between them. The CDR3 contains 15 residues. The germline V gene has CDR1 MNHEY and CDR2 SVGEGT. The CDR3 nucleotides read TGTGCCAGCAGTTACGGCGCGGTGGTGAATCAGCCCCAGCATTTT. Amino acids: CASSYGAVVNQPQHF.